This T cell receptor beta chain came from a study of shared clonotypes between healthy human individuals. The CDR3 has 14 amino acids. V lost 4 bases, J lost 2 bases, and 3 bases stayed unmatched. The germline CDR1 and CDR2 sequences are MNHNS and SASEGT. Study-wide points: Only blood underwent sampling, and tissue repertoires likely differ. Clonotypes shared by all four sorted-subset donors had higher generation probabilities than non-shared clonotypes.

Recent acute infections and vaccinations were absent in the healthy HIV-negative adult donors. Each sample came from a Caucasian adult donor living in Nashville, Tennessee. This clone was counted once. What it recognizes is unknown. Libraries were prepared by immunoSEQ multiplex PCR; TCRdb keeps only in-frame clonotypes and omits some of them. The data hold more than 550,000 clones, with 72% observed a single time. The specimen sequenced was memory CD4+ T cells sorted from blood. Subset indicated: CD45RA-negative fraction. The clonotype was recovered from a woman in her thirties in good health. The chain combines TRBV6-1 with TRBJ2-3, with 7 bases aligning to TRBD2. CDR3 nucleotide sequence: TGTGCCAGCAGTGTGGGGGGGACCACAGATACGCAGTATTTT. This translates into CASSVGGTTDTQYF.